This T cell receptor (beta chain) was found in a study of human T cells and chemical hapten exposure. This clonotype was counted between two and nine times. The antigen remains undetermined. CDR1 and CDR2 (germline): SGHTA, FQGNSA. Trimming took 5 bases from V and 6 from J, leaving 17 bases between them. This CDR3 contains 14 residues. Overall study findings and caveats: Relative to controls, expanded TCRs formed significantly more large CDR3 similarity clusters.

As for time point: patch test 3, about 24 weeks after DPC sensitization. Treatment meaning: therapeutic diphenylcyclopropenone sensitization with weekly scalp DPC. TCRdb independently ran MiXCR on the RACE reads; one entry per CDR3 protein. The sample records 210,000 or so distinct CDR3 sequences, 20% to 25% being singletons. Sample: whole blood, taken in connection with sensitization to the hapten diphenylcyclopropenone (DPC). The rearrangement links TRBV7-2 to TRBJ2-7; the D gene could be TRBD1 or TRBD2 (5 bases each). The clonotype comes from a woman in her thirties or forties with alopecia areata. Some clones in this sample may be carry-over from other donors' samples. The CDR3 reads CASSQTGTKFEQYF. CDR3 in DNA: TGTGCCAGCAGCCAAACCGGGACGAAGTTCGAGCAGTACTTC.